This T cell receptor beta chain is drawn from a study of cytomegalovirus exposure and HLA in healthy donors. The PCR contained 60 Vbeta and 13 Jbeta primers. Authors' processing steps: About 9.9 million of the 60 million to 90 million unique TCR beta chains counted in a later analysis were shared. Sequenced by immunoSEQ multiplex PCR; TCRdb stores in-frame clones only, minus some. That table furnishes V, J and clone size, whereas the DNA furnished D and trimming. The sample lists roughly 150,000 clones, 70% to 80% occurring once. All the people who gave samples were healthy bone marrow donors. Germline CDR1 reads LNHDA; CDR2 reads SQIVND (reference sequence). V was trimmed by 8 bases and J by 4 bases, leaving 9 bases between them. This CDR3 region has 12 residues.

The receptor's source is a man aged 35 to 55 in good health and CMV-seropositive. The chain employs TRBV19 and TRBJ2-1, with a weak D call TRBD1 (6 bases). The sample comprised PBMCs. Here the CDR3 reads CASGGQYNEQFF. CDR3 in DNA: TGTGCCAGTGGGGGACAATACAATGAGCAGTTCTTC.